The 6 T cell receptor beta chains in this list originate from one sample, sequenced in a study of Ad26.COV2.S vaccination and SARS-CoV-2 variants. The treatment denotes: over 15 received Ad26.COV2.S at low or high dose, single or two shots; about 5 received placebo; per-sample allocation not given. Vaccine and placebo recipients were sampled on day 63 after the first injection. Method: immunoSEQ multiplex PCR; TCRdb's copy keeps in-frame clones and lacks some. The table shows about 680,000 clones, with around 92% occurring only once. The sample consisted of peripheral blood, taken in a trial of Ad26.COV2.S vaccine versus placebo. These receptors all come from a person aged 18-60 years who received the Ad26.COV2.S COVID-19 vaccine or a placebo.

This clone was seen once. This chain links TRBV10-1 with TRBJ1-5, with unresolved D. V was shortened by 1 base and J by 4 bases, with 5 bases between the two germline ends. CDR3 length: 13 amino acids. Germline values: CDR1 WNHNN, CDR2 SYGVQD (reference sequence). DNA for the CDR3: TGCGCCAGCAGTGAGTTGCGGAATCAGCCCCAGCATTTT. Translating gives CASSELRNQPQHF.

The chain has TRBV15 and TRBJ1-2; 7 nucleotides agree with TRBD1. This CDR3 contains 14 residues. V lost 1 base and J lost 4; bases outside the gene matches: 3. Germline V gives CDR1 LNHNV, CDR2 YYDKDF (reference sequence). The CDR3 loop is CATSRARDSYGYTF. For the CDR3, the DNA is TGTGCCACCAGCAGAGCTAGGGACAGCTATGGCTACACCTTC.

The rearrangement links TRBV24-1 to TRBJ2-5, with D uncertain. Trimming removed 3 bases at V and 0 bases at J, with 7 bases between. The CDR3 has 14 residues. From germline, CDR1 is KGHDR and CDR2 SFDVKD. CDR3 loop: CATSDQVNQETQYF. The CDR3 DNA reads as TGTGCCACCAGTGATCAGGTGAACCAAGAGACCCAGTACTTC.

This chain's CDR3 is CASSTRLGRITDTQYF. The CDR3 nucleotides are TGTGCCAGCAGCACGCGACTAGGCCGCATTACAGATACGCAGTATTTT. The chain recombines TRBV7-9 with TRBJ2-3, with TRBD2 as a possible D gene (6 bases). The CDR3 has 16 amino acids. From germline, CDR1 is SEHNR and CDR2 FQNEAQ (reference sequence). V dropped 5 bases and J dropped 3 bases, with 18 bases sitting between them.

This chain uses TRBV7-9 with TRBJ2-1, with D uncertain. Germline lookup yields CDR1 SEHNR and CDR2 FQNEAQ (reference sequence). V lost 0 bases, J lost 8 bases, and 2 bases lay in between. The CDR3 sequence is 11 residues long. The CDR3, as DNA: TGTGCCAGCAGCTTAGCTTATGAGCAGTTCTTC. This gives the protein CASSLAYEQFF.

The V gene is TRBV19, the J gene TRBJ2-7; D may be TRBD1 (6 bases). Germline V gene lookup returns CDR1 LNHDA and CDR2 SQIVND (reference sequence). The V and J ends lost 6 bases and 2 bases respectively, with 11 bases between them. CDR3 length equals 13 residues. The CDR3 region has the DNA TGTGCCAGTAGACAGGGTGGGACCTACGAGCAGTACTTC. Its translation: CASRQGGTYEQYF.